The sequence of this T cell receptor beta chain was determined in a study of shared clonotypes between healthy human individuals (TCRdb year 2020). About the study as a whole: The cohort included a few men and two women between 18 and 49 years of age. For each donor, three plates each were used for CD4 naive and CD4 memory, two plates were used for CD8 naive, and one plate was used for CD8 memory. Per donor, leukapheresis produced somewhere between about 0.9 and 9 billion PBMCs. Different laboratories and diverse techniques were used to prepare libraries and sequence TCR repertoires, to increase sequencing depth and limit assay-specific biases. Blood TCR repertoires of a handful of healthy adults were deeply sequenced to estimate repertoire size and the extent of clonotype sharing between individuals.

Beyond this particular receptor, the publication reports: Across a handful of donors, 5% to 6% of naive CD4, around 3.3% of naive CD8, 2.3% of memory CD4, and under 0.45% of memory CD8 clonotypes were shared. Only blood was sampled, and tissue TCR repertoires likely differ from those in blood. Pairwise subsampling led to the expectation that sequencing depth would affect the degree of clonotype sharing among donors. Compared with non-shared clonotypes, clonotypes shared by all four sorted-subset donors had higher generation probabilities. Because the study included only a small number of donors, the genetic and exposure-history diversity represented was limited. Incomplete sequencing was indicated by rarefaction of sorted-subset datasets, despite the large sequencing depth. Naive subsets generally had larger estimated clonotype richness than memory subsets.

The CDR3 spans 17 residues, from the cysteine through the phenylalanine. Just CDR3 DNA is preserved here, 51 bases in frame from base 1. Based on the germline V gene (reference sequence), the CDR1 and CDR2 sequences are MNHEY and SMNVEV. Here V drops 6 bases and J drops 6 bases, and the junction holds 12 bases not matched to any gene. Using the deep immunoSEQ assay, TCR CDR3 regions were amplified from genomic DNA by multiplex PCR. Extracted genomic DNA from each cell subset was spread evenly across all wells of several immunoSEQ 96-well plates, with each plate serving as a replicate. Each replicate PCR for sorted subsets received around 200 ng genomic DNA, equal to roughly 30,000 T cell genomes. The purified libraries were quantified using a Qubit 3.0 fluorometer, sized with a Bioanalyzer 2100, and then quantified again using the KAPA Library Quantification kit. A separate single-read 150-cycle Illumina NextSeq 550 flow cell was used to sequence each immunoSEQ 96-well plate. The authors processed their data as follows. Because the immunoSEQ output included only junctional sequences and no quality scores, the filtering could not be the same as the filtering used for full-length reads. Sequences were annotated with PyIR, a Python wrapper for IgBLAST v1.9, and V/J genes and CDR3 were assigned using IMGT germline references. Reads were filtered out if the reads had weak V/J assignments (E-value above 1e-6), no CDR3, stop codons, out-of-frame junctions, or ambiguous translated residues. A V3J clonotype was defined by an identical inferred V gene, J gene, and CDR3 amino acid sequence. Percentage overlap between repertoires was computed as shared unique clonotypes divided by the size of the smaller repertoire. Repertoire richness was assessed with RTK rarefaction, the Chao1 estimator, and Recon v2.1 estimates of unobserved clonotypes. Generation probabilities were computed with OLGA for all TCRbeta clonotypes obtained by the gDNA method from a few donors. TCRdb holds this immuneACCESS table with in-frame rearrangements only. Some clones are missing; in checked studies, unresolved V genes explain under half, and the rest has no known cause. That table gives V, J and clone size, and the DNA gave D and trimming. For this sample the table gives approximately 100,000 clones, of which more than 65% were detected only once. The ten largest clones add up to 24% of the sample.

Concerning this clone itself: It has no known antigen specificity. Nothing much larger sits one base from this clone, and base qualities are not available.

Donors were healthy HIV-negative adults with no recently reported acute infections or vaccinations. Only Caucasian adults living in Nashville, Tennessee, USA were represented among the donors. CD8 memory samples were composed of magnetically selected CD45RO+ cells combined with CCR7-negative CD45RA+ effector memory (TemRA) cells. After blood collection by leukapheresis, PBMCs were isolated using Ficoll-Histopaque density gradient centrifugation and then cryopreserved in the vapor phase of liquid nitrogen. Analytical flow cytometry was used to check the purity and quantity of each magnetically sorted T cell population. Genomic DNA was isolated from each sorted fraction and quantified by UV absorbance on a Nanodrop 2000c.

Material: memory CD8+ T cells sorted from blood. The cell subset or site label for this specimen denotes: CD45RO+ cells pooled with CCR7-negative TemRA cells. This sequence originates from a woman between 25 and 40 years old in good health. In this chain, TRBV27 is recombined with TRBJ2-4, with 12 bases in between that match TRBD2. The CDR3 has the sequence CASSPTSGSETTNIQYF. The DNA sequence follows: TGTGCCAGCAGCCCGACTAGCGGGAGCGAGACCACAAACATTCAGTACTTC.